This passage covers 13 T cell receptor beta chains from one sample sequenced in a study of blood T cell repertoires in COVID-19. Libraries were prepared by immunoSEQ multiplex PCR; TCRdb keeps only in-frame clonotypes and omits some of them. The data show 200,000 to 250,000 clones, with 80% to 90% seen just once and around 1.8% held by the top ten. The sequencing input was PBMCs or T cells enriched from blood (not recorded which). The origin of the receptors is a man aged 35 to 55 who had recovered from COVID-19.

The J gene is TRBJ1-4, the V gene TRBV6-5; 9 bases agree with TRBD1. CDR3 length: 15 amino acids. Germline V gene lookup returns CDR1 MNHEY and CDR2 SVGAGI. Trimming took 6 bases from V and 0 from J; bases not matched to a gene: 2. DNA for the CDR3: TGTGCCAGCAGGTGGGACAGGGCAACTAATGAAAAACTGTTTTTT. Its translation is CASRWDRATNEKLFF.

Only one count was recorded for this clone. The V and J genes are TRBV9 and TRBJ2-4; 7 positions match TRBD1. This CDR3 has 15 amino acids. Germline assignment: CDR1 SGDLS and CDR2 YYNGEE. J was trimmed by 0 bases and V by 3 bases; bases with no gene match: 3. CDR3 residues: CASSEGQLAKNIQYF. The CDR3 region has the DNA TGTGCCAGCAGCGAGGGACAGTTAGCCAAAAACATTCAGTACTTC.

V is TRBV2 and J is TRBJ2-5; 9 nucleotides agree with TRBD2. CDR3 length equals 13 residues. Germline trimming cut 9 bases from V and 9 bases from J; bases unmatched to any gene: 11. Germline V CDR1 and CDR2: SNHLY, FYNNEI. CDR3 bases: TGTGCCAGTGGTCTAGCGGGAAAGAGAGCCCAGTACTTC. This encodes CASGLAGKRAQYF.

The rearrangement uses TRBV4-1 and TRBJ1-1; D unclear. Germline CDR1 MGHRA, CDR2 YSYEKL. With 1 base removed from V and 3 bases from J, the gap between germline ends came to 18 bases. The CDR3 covers 17 residues. The chain's CDR3 is CASSQAGGVRSHTEAFF. The CDR3 DNA follows: TGCGCCAGCAGCCAAGCGGGCGGGGTTAGGTCTCACACTGAAGCTTTCTTT.

V gene TRBV11-2 combines with J gene TRBJ2-3; TRBD2 is a possible D gene (5 bases). Germline assignment: CDR1 SGHAT and CDR2 FQNNGV. Trimming cost V 1 base and J 1 base, with 12 bases left between them. The CDR3 runs 16 residues. CDR3 nucleotides: TGTGCCAGCAGCTTAGCTGGGAGATTCGGCACAGATACGCAGTATTTT. Encoded protein: CASSLAGRFGTDTQYF.

This clone was recorded a few times. The rearrangement joins TRBV24-1 to TRBJ1-1; D gene uncertain. The V and J ends lost 5 bases and 1 base respectively, with 10 bases between them. Germline lookup yields CDR1 KGHDR and CDR2 SFDVKD. CDR3 length equals 14 residues. The CDR3 DNA reads TGTGCCACCAGTGGTGGCACAACGAACACTGAAGCTTTCTTT. Its protein is CATSGGTTNTEAFF.

This chain connects TRBV18 to TRBJ1-6; tentative D call: TRBD1 (6 bases). With 1 base removed from V and 6 bases from J, the gap between germline ends came to 10 bases. Germline V CDR1 and CDR2: KGHSH, LQKENI. The CDR3 runs 15 residues. The CDR3 nucleotides read TGTGCCAGCTCACCACAGGGGGTGGGTAATTCACCCCTCCACTTT. As protein: CASSPQGVGNSPLHF.

V is TRBV15 and J is TRBJ2-5, with 7 bases fitting TRBD1. CDR1 and CDR2 (germline): LNHNV, YYDKDF (reference sequence). V gave up 3 bases and J gave up 7 bases; unmatched junction bases: 14. The CDR3 is made up of 16 amino acids. The chain's CDR3 is CATSSRDSLSPGTQYF. DNA of the CDR3: TGTGCCACCAGCAGTAGGGACAGCCTTTCGCCAGGGACCCAGTACTTC.

V is TRBV19 and J is TRBJ1-2; 7 bases line up with TRBD1. The V and J ends lost 6 bases and 5 bases, in that order; junction bases with no gene match: 18. Germline V gene lookup returns CDR1 LNHDA and CDR2 SQIVND (reference sequence). The CDR3 runs 17 residues. CDR3 coding DNA: TGTGCCAGTAGCCCGATCCCTGCGCGGGGACAGAGTTATGGCTACACCTTC. The encoded protein is CASSPIPARGQSYGYTF. Full variable domain (missing parts from reference TRBV19 and TRBJ1-2): DGGITQSPKYLFRKEGQNVTLSCEQNLNHDAMYWYRQDPGQGLRLIYYSQIVNDFQKGDIAEGYSVSREKKESFPLTVTSAQKNPTAFYLCASSPIPARGQSYGYTFGSGTRLTVV.

In nucleotides, the CDR3 is TGTGCCAGTAAAAGTTCAGGGATACTAGCCAAAAACATTCAGTACTTC. Translation: CASKSSGILAKNIQYF. The V call is TRBV19, the J call TRBJ2-4; possibly TRBD1 for D (5 bases). The CDR3 totals 16 residues. The V end lost 7 bases, the J end lost 0 bases, and 16 bases lay between the germline ends. CDR1 and CDR2 (germline): LNHDA, SQIVND (reference sequence).

This chain joins TRBV7-8 and TRBJ2-1; D might be TRBD2 (6 bases). V lost 4 bases to trimming and J lost 13 bases, with 14 bases between them. The CDR3 runs 12 residues. Per germline, CDR1 SGHVS and CDR2 FQNEAQ. The CDR3 loop reads CASSSFGGGQFF. CDR3 nucleotide sequence: TGTGCCAGCAGCTCGTTTGGGGGAGGACAGTTCTTC.

This sequence joins TRBV18 and TRBJ2-7; D is uncertain. This CDR3 region has 15 residues. V shed 4 bases and J shed 2 bases, with 15 bases lying between them. CDR1 is KGHSH and CDR2 is LQKENI in the germline V gene. The CDR3 coding sequence is TGTGCCAGCTCACTAGAGAACCTTGAGACCTACGAGCAGTACTTC. This codes for CASSLENLETYEQYF.

This clone appeared once. The V gene is TRBV5-6, the J gene TRBJ2-2, with D possibly being TRBD2 (5 bases). V lost 2 bases, J lost 6 bases, and 20 bases lay in between. Germline values: CDR1 SGHDT, CDR2 YYEEEE. CDR3 length: 17 residues. The DNA for the CDR3 is TGTGCCAGCAGCTTACCCGCCCTTGTCGGGGTTCCCGGGGAGCTGTTTTTT. This codes for CASSLPALVGVPGELFF.